The 25 T cell receptor beta chains below were found in one sample sequenced in a study of T cells in Graves' hyperthyroidism and ophthalmopathy. The CDR3 regions of TCR beta were amplified from RNA transcripts. RT-PCR in the first round (using the HTBI primer set) targeted the TCR CDR3. TCRdb recomputed calls from the multiplex PCR reads with MiXCR, one row per CDR3 protein. The table lists some 400,000 distinct CDR3 sequences, about a fifth of them singletons. Material: blood. The source of these receptors is a woman between 18 and 30 years old with Graves' hyperthyroidism.

Regarding this clonotype: Compared with germline, one end of the junction differs, possibly owing to a read error. The chain employs TRBV6-1 and TRBJ2-4, with a tentative D call TRBD1 (6 bases). The CDR3 length is 14 residues. Germline CDR1 reads MNHNS; CDR2 reads SASEGT. CDR3 sequence reads: CASMKGDAKNIKYF. The CDR3 DNA follows: TGTGCCAGCATGAAGGGGGATGCCAAAAACATTAAGTACTTC.

This clonotype was counted many times. The rearrangement joins TRBV6-1 to TRBJ2-7; perhaps TRBD1 as D (5 bases). The V end lost 4 bases, the J end lost 3 bases, and 10 bases lay between the germline ends. Germline CDR1 is MNHNS and CDR2 is SASEGT. This CDR3 region has 13 residues. The CDR3 DNA sequence: TGTGCCAGCAGTGCGACAGAGGACTACGAGCAGTACTTC. Its protein is CASSATEDYEQYF.

This clonotype has ten or more counts. This chain connects TRBV9 to TRBJ1-1, with D hard to call. The germline V and J ends were trimmed by 5 bases and 2 bases, with 7 bases remaining between them. Germline values: CDR1 SGDLS, CDR2 YYNGEE. This CDR3 is 12 amino acids long. The CDR3 region is CASSRENTEAFF. The CDR3 bases are TGTGCCAGCAGTAGAGAAAACACTGAAGCTTTCTTT.

The chain joins TRBV10-3 to TRBJ1-1; D possibly corresponds to TRBD1 (5 bases). CDR1 and CDR2 (germline): ENHRY, SYGVKD. Trimming shortened V by 1 base and J by 1 base, and 22 bases separated the two germline ends. CDR3 length equals 19 residues. CDR3 nucleotides: TGTGCCATCAGTGAGTTGGTCCCAGGGTGGGGGTCCAGGAACACTGAAGCTTTCTTT. It codes for CAISELVPGWGSRNTEAFF.

This clonotype was seen ten or more times. This sequence joins TRBV30 and TRBJ1-3, with D hard to call. The ends were cut back, 3 bases at V and 4 bases at J, with 13 bases in the middle. The germline V gene has CDR1 GTSNPN and CDR2 SVGIG (reference sequence). The CDR3 runs to 14 residues. The CDR3 protein is CAWRPDASGNTIYF. As DNA, the CDR3 is TGTGCCTGGAGGCCGGATGCTTCCGGAAACACCATATATTTT.

The V call is TRBV6-1, the J call TRBJ2-5, with TRBD2 matching over 10 bases. Germline CDR1 MNHNS, CDR2 SASEGT. This CDR3 region has 15 residues. After removal of 0 bases from V and 5 bases from J, the junction contained 3 bases not matched to a gene. The CDR3 bases are TGTGCCAGCAGTGAAGCTAGCGGGGGGCTGGAGACCCAGTACTTC. As protein: CASSEASGGLETQYF.

Many counts were recorded for this clonotype. The CDR3 protein is CASSQGTYGEQYF. DNA for the CDR3: TGCGCCAGCAGCCAGGGAACCTACGGCGAGCAGTACTTC. The rearrangement links TRBV4-1 to TRBJ2-7; D gene unclear. The CDR3 consists of 13 residues. Germline V gene data show CDR1 as MGHRA and CDR2 as YSYEKL. V lost 3 bases to trimming and J lost 6 bases, with 12 bases between them.

This clonotype was recorded many times. The chain carries TRBV4-1 and TRBJ2-7, with 7 nucleotides matching TRBD1. The CDR3 is made up of 17 amino acids. V lost 2 bases to trimming and J lost 1 base; unmatched junction nucleotides: 11. The germline V gene has CDR1 MGHRA and CDR2 YSYEKL. This CDR3 reads CASSQFNLGQKSYEQYF. The CDR3 DNA is TGCGCCAGCAGCCAATTTAATCTGGGACAGAAGTCCTACGAGCAGTACTTC.

The sample holds many counts of this clonotype. This chain joins TRBV14 and TRBJ2-2, with D perhaps matching TRBD1 (5 bases). The CDR3 extends over 14 amino acids. The V gene's germline CDR1 is SGHDN and CDR2 FVKESK. The V gene lost 5 bases and the J gene lost 4 bases, with 11 bases spanning the gap. CDR3 region: CASSTGYGTGELFF. DNA of the CDR3: TGTGCCAGCAGCACAGGATACGGCACCGGGGAGCTGTTTTTT.

There are many counts of this clonotype. V gene TRBV28 combines with J gene TRBJ1-1; D gene uncertain. The CDR3 runs to 14 residues. The ends were cut back, 3 bases at V and 6 bases at J, with 14 bases in the middle. From germline, CDR1 is MDHEN and CDR2 SYDVKM. This CDR3 is CASSFGVNGAEAFF. In DNA form, the CDR3 reads TGTGCCAGCAGTTTCGGGGTCAATGGCGCTGAAGCTTTCTTT.

The rearrangement links TRBV28 to TRBJ2-7; D gene uncertain. Germline V gene sequence: CDR1 MDHEN, CDR2 SYDVKM. The CDR3 totals 12 residues. V lost 7 bases and J lost 3, with 10 bases in between. The CDR3 sequence is CASTPAGYEQYF. CDR3 DNA sequence: TGTGCCAGCACCCCCGCAGGCTACGAGCAGTACTTC.

This clonotype appeared many times. The chain uses TRBV6-5 and TRBJ2-2, with D possibly being TRBD1 or TRBD2 (5 bases each). CDR1 and CDR2 (germline): MNHEY, SVGAGI. The CDR3 totals 11 residues. With 9 bases removed from V and 7 bases from J, the gap between germline ends came to 9 bases. In DNA, the CDR3 is TGTGCCAGTGGGACCTTCGGGGAGCTGTTTTTT. Translated: CASGTFGELFF.

Many counts were recorded for this clonotype. The V call is TRBV6-2 or TRBV6-3, the J call TRBJ1-2; TRBD1 is a possible D gene (5 bases). Germline V gives CDR1 MNHEY, CDR2 SVGEGT. There are 15 residues in the CDR3. V was cut by 6 bases and J by 4 bases, with 18 bases left in between. CDR3 DNA sequence: TGTGCCAGCAGCGTTCAGGCGGGACGGAGCTATGGCTACACCTTC. It is translated as CASSVQAGRSYGYTF.

This clonotype was seen many times. The V and J genes are TRBV27 and TRBJ1-5; possible D gene TRBD1, 6 bases. Germline V gives CDR1 MNHEY, CDR2 SMNVEV (reference sequence). Trimming left V 2 bases short and J 3 bases short, with 8 bases between. This CDR3 has 14 amino acids. The CDR3 loop is CASSLNRVNQPQHF. The CDR3, as DNA: TGTGCCAGCAGTTTAAACAGGGTCAATCAGCCCCAGCATTTT.

Ten or more counts support this clonotype. This chain links TRBV20-1 with TRBJ1-5, with a weak D call TRBD1 (6 bases). CDR3 length: 14 amino acids. V shed 5 bases and J shed 1 base, with 12 bases lying between them. Germline CDR1 is DFQATT and CDR2 is SNEGSKA (reference sequence). CDR3 residues: CSAPPGQSNQPQHF. CDR3 nucleotide sequence: TGCAGTGCTCCACCGGGACAAAGCAATCAGCCCCAGCATTTT.

The sample holds a few counts of this clonotype. This sequence joins TRBV18 and TRBJ1-5; maybe TRBD1 (5 bases). V lost 3 bases and J lost 6, with 24 bases in between. CDR3 size: 18 residues. Germline values: CDR1 KGHSH, CDR2 LQKENI. The CDR3 here is CASSPFPSRDGPGQPQHF. In nucleotides, the CDR3 is TGTGCCAGCTCACCTTTTCCCTCGCGGGACGGTCCCGGTCAGCCCCAGCATTTT.

The chain links TRBV6-1 to TRBJ2-2, with 10 positions matching TRBD2. The CDR3 loop spans 15 amino acids. The germline gives CDR1 MNHNS, CDR2 SASEGT. The V gene end was trimmed by 6 bases and the J gene end by 6 bases; junction bases not matched to a gene: 7. The CDR3 loop is CASSPGSGGAGELFF. CDR3 bases: TGTGCCAGCAGCCCCGGGAGCGGGGGGGCCGGGGAGCTGTTTTTT.

This clonotype showed up many times. The rearrangement links TRBV30 to TRBJ1-3; 10 bases line up with TRBD1. V lost 1 base, J lost 0 bases, and 3 bases stayed unmatched. The CDR3 spans 16 residues. The germline CDR1 and CDR2 sequences are GTSNPN and SVGIG (reference sequence). The CDR3 loop is CAWSGQGATSGNTIYF. CDR3 in DNA: TGTGCCTGGAGTGGACAGGGGGCTACCTCTGGAAACACCATATATTTT.

The rearrangement uses TRBV6-1 and TRBJ1-5, with 8 bases that match TRBD1. The CDR3 runs to 16 residues. Germline CDR1 is MNHNS and CDR2 is SASEGT. V trimming: 6 bases; J trimming: 0 bases; junction bases outside the gene matches: 7. CDR3 in amino acids: CASSRTGSYSNQPQHF. As DNA, the CDR3 is TGTGCCAGCAGCCGGACAGGGAGTTATAGCAATCAGCCCCAGCATTTT.

The rearrangement uses TRBV20-1 and TRBJ2-7; 9 bases fit TRBD1. Germline V lookup: CDR1 DFQATT, CDR2 SNEGSKA (reference sequence). The CDR3 has 14 residues. Trimming cost V 6 bases and J 5 bases; bases outside gene matches: 11. In DNA, the CDR3 is TGCAGTGCCAAGACCGGGACAGGGTTCAACGAGCAGTACTTC. Translation: CSAKTGTGFNEQYF.

This clonotype was recorded at least ten times. The chain uses TRBV24-1 and TRBJ2-7, with D perhaps matching TRBD1 (8 bases). Germline loops: CDR1 KGHDR, CDR2 SFDVKD. V lost 4 bases and J 5 bases, leaving 20 bases between the germline ends. The CDR3 sequence is 16 residues long. CDR3 amino acids: CATSDPRQGTKNEQYF. The CDR3 DNA is TGTGCCACCAGTGACCCACGACAGGGGACTAAAAACGAGCAGTACTTC.

This clonotype was picked up many times. V gene TRBV20-1 combines with J gene TRBJ1-5; D perhaps matches TRBD1 (5 bases). The CDR3 totals 12 residues. V was cut by 5 bases and J by 7 bases, with 12 bases left in between. Germline CDR1 reads DFQATT; CDR2 reads SNEGSKA (reference sequence). CDR3 region: CSAHDGGQPQHF. For the CDR3, the DNA is TGCAGTGCTCACGACGGGGGACAGCCCCAGCATTTT.

The sample holds a few counts of this clonotype. This chain links TRBV20-1 with TRBJ2-5, with 12 bases aligning to TRBD2. Germline-derived CDR1 and CDR2 are DFQATT and SNEGSKA (reference sequence). This CDR3 spans 18 amino acids. V trimming: 0 bases; J trimming: 0 bases; junction bases outside the gene matches: 8. CDR3 protein: CSARDGLAGGHYQETQYF. CDR3 nucleotide sequence: TGCAGTGCTAGAGATGGCCTAGCGGGGGGGCATTACCAAGAGACCCAGTACTTC.

This clonotype was seen at least ten times. The chain uses TRBV5-1 and TRBJ1-1, with a tentative D call TRBD1 (5 bases). CDR1 is SGHRS, CDR2 YFSETQ, per germline. This CDR3 is 14 amino acids long. The V gene lost 4 bases and the J gene lost 2 bases, with 12 bases spanning the gap. The CDR3 DNA is TGCGCCAGCAGCGTAACAGGAGTCAACACTGAAGCTTTCTTT. Protein sequence: CASSVTGVNTEAFF.

This clonotype was observed at least ten times. The J gene is TRBJ2-5, the V gene TRBV7-3; TRBD2 matches at 8 bases. V shed 5 bases, J shed 2 bases, and the junction held 7 bases outside the gene matches. CDR3 length: 15 amino acids. Germline-derived CDR1 and CDR2 are SGHTA and FQGTGA. The CDR3 sequence: CASSTLPGGQETQYF. The CDR3 nucleotides read TGTGCCAGCAGCACCCTCCCGGGGGGGCAAGAGACCCAGTACTTC.